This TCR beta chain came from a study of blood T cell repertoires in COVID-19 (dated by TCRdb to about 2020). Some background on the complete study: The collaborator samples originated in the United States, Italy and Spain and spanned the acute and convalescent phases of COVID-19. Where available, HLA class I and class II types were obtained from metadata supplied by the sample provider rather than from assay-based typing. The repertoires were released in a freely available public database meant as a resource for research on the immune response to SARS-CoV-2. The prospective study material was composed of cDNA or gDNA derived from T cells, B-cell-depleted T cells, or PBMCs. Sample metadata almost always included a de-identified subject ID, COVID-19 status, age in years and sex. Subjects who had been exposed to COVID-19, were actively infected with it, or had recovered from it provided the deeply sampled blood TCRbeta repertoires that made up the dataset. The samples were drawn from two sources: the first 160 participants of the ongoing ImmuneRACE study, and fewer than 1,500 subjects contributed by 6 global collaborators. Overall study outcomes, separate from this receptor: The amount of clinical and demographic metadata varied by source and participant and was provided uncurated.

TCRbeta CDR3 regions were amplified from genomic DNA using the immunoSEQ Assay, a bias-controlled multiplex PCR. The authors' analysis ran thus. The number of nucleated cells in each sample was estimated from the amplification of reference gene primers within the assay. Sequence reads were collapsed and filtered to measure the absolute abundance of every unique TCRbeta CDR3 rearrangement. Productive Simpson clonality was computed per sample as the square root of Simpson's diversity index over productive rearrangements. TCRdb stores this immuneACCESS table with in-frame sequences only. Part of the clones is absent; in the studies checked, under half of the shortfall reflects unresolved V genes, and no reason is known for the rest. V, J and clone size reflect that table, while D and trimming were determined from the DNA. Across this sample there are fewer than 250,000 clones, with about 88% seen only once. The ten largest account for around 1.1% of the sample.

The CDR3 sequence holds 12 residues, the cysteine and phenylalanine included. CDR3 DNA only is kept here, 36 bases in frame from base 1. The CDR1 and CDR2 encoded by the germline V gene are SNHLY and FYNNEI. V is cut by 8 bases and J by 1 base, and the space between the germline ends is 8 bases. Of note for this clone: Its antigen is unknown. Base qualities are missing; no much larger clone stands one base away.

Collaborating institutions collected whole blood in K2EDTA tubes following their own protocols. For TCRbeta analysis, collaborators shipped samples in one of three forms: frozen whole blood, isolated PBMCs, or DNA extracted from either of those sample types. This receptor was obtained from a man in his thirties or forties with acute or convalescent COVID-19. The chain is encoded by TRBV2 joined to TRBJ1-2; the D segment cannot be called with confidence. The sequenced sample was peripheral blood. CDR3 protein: CASSVNNYGYTF. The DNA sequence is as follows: TGTGCCAGCTCCGTTAATAACTATGGCTACACCTTC.